This T cell receptor beta chain was observed in a study of OX40 agonist ivuxolimab in advanced cancers. At the level of the study: Across the patients, intravenous ivuxolimab was delivered every 2 weeks at 0.01 to 10 mg/kg. Eligibility admitted prior anti-PD-1, anti-PD-L1 or anti-CTLA-4 therapy; around 38% had some.

Patients with autoimmune history or systemic immunosuppression were excluded. General study findings and limits: Researchers report that CD8+ T cells had, on average, more expanded clones than CD4+.

Remarks on this clone: Its antigen remains unidentified.

CDR1 is MNHEY, CDR2 SMNVEV, per germline (reference sequence). The CDR3 runs to 14 residues. Trimming pared 4 bases from V and 4 bases from J, leaving 14 bases between. The table came from immunoSEQ multiplex PCR; TCRdb's copy has only in-frame clones and leaves some out. The sample lists 77,000 or so clones; more than 85% were seen once. This TCR was recovered from an adult with an advanced solid tumor such as melanoma, head and neck, liver or kidney cancer. This sequence joins TRBV27 and TRBJ2-7; D assignment may be TRBD1 or TRBD2 (6 bases each). This sample comprised CD4+ or CD8+ T cells sorted from blood, obtained in a trial of the OX40 agonist ivuxolimab. The CDR3 nucleotides read TGTGCCAGCAGTTCCGAGGGGGGAACTTACGAGCAGTACTTC. Amino acid sequence: CASSSEGGTYEQYF.